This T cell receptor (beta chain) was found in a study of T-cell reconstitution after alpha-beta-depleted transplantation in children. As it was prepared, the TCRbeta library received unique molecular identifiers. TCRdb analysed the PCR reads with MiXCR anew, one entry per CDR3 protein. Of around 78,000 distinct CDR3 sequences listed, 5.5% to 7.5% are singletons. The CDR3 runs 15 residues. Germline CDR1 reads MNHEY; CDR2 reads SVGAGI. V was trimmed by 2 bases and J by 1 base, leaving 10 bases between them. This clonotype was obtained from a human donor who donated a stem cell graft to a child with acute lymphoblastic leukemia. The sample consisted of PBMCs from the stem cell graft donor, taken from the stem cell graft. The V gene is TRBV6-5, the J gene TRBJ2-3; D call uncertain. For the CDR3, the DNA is TGTGCCAGCAGTTACCGACCTGGGGGCACAGATACGCAGTATTTT. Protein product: CASSYRPGGTDTQYF.